A selection of T cell receptor beta chains follows, all from one sample in a study of blood T cell repertoires in COVID-19. Here immunoSEQ multiplex PCR was the method, and the copy in TCRdb shows in-frame clones only, minus some. The table has 15,000 to 20,000 clones, about 91% seen once. Sequences were obtained from PBMCs or T cells enriched from blood (not recorded which). The receptors here all came from a woman aged 25 to 39 who had recovered from COVID-19. CDR3s include the opening cysteine and the closing phenylalanine or tryptophan. The D gene is left open where the match is weak. The listing skips clone size in some rows; elsewhere it reads once, few, many or a size class.

TRBJ2-5 - TRBV6-5 13 - TGTGCCAGCCTCAGGGGATTGGCGGAGACCCAGTACTTC CASLRGLAETQYF
TRBJ2-3 - TRBV4-3 18 TRBD2 TGCGCCAGCAGCCAAGAAGGACTAGCGCCTGTGAGCACAGATACGCAGTATTTT CASSQEGLAPVSTDTQYF
TRBJ1-1 - TRBV2 14 TRBD1 TGTGCCAGCTCTCTACAGGGGATGAACACTGAAGCTTTCTTT CASSLQGMNTEAFF
TRBJ1-1 - TRBV19 14 - TGTGCCAGTACCGCCTGGGAGGCGAGGACTGAAGCTTTCTTT CASTAWEARTEAFF
TRBJ2-5 - TRBV6-5 14 TRBD2 TGTGCCGGGGGACTAGCGATGAGCGCCGAGACCCAGTACTTC CAGGLAMSAETQYF
TRBJ2-1 once TRBV4-3 15 TRBD2 TGCGCCAGCAGCCAAGCTGCGGGGGGGATCGGTGAGCAGTTCTTC CASSQAAGGIGEQFF
TRBJ2-7 few TRBV5-1 15 TRBD1 TGCGCCAGCAGCTTGAGGACAGGGGCTGGCTACGAGCAGTACTTC CASSLRTGAGYEQYF
TRBJ2-1 - TRBV7-8 12 TRBD1 TGTGCCAGCAGCCCACGGGACAGGGGGTCGTTCTTC CASSPRDRGSFF
TRBJ1-5 - TRBV7-2 14 - TGTGCCAGCAGCTTATCAGGGCTAAATCAGCCCCAGCATTTT CASSLSGLNQPQHF
TRBJ1-1 - TRBV7-2 13 - TGTGCCAGCAGTTCCCACATGAACACTGAAGCTTTCTTT CASSSHMNTEAFF
TRBJ1-5 - TRBV6-5 14 TRBD1 TGTGCCAGCAGGGGACAGGGGGCAAATCAGCCCCAGCATTTT CASRGQGANQPQHF
TRBJ1-5 - TRBV6-5 15 - TGTGCCAGCCAAGGCCCGGAGGAGGGCAATCAGCCCCAGCATTTT CASQGPEEGNQPQHF